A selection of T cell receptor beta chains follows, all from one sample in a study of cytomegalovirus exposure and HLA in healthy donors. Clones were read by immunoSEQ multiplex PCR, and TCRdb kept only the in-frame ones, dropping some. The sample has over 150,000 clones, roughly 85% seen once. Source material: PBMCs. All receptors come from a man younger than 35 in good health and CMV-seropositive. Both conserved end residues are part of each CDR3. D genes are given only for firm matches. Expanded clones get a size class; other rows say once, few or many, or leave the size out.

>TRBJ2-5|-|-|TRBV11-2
TGTGCCAGCAGCTTCAACGAGGGGGTGGGTGAGACCCAGTACTTC
CASSFNEGVGETQYF
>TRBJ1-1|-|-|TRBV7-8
TGTGCCAGCAGCTTACAGGTGAACACTGAAGCTTTCTTT
CASSLQVNTEAFF
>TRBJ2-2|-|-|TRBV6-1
TGTGCCAGCATCTACCTTGGGGGGTCCGGGGAGCTGTTTTTT
CASIYLGGSGELFF
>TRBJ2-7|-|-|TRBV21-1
TGTGCCAGCAGCCCAAGAGGGCTAGCGGGGGCCAAGCAGTACTTC
CASSPRGLAGAKQYF
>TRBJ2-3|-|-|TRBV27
TGTGCCAGCAGTACCGGACTTACCGCACGAGATACGCAGTATTTT
CASSTGLTARDTQYF
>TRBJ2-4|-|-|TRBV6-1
TGTGCCAGCTTGGGAGACCCGGAAAACATTCAGTACTTC
CASLGDPENIQYF
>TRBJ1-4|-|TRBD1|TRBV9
TGTGCCAGCAGCCCAGGGACAGATAATGAAAAACTGTTTTTT
CASSPGTDNEKLFF
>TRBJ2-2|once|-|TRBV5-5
TGTGCCAGCAGCCCTGAGCAGGGAGGTACCGGGGAGCTGTTTTTT
CASSPEQGGTGELFF
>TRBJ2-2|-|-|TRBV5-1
TGCGCCAGCAGCCGAGATACCGAGACCGGGGAGCTGTTTTTT
CASSRDTETGELFF
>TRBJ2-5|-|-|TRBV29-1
TGCAGCGTTGTTGAGAGTTATGAGACCCAGTACTTC
CSVVESYETQYF
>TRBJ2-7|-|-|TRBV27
TGTGCCAGCAGTGCGACAGACTCCTACGAGCAGTACTTC
CASSATDSYEQYF
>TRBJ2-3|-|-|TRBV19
TGTGCCAGTAGTACCAACGCCTGGACTACAACAGATACGCAGTATTTT
CASSTNAWTTTDTQYF
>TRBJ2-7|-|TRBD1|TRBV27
TGTGCCAGCAGTCCCTCCAGGACAGGGTTCTACGAGCAGTACTTC
CASSPSRTGFYEQYF
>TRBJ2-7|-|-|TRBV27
TGTGCCAGCGGTGGGAGATTCGAGCAGTACTTC
CASGGRFEQYF
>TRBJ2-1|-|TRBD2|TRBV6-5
TGTGCCAGCAGAGCGGGGGGATCCTACAATGAGCAGTTCTTC
CASRAGGSYNEQFF
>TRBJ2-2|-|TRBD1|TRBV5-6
TGTGCCAGCAGCTCACCGGGACAGGGGAACACCGGGGAGCTGTTTTTT
CASSSPGQGNTGELFF
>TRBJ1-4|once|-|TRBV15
TGTGCCACCAGCGAACCCGGCGGGATACAGATAGATAATGAAAAACTGTTTTTT
CATSEPGGIQIDNEKLFF
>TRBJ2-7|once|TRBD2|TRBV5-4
TGTGCCAGCAGCACACCGGGACTAGCCGAATACGAGCAGTACTTC
CASSTPGLAEYEQYF
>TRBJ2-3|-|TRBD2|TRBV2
TGTGCCAGCACCTCCCACGGGGGGGGCACAGATACGCAGTATTTT
CASTSHGGGTDTQYF
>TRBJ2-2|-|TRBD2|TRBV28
TGTGCCAGCAGCGCGGGACTACCCGGGGAGCTGTTTTTT
CASSAGLPGELFF